These T cell receptor beta chains were read from a single sample in a study of beta chain features in type 1 diabetes. TCRdb's table, derived via immunoSEQ multiplex PCR, lists solely in-frame clones and lacks some. The profile covers about 650,000 clones, with around an eighth appearing a single time and 0.09% to 0.15% taken by the ten largest. Material: naive CD4+ T cells from blood. These receptors all come from a man aged 30 to 45 with type 1 diabetes. Each CDR3 is given with its conserved first and last residue. Each record gives: D gene, J gene, clone size, V gene, CDR3 protein, CDR3 DNA. A D gene is named only where the DNA matches it firmly. Size values are once, few and many counts, or a class for expanded clones, and some rows have none.

D gene: .
J gene: TRBJ2-1
clone size: .
V gene: TRBV30
CDR3 protein: CAWSVGSPLEQFF
CDR3 DNA: TGTGCCTGGAGTGTAGGCTCTCCCCTTGAGCAGTTCTTC

D gene: .
J gene: TRBJ2-5
clone size: .
V gene: TRBV15
CDR3 protein: CATSRSQNWETQYF
CDR3 DNA: TGTGCCACCAGCAGAAGTCAGAACTGGGAGACCCAGTACTTC

D gene: TRBD1
J gene: TRBJ1-6
clone size: .
V gene: TRBV5-4
CDR3 protein: CASSEGRDRRSNSPLHF
CDR3 DNA: TGTGCCAGCAGCGAAGGCAGGGACAGGAGGTCCAATTCACCCCTCCACTTT

D gene: .
J gene: TRBJ1-5
clone size: .
V gene: TRBV6-6
CDR3 protein: CASRKGREGQPQHF
CDR3 DNA: TGTGCCAGCAGAAAGGGTAGGGAAGGTCAGCCCCAGCATTTT

D gene: .
J gene: TRBJ1-1
clone size: few
V gene: TRBV5-6
CDR3 protein: CASSRTTNTEAFF
CDR3 DNA: TGTGCCAGCAGCCGGACAACGAACACTGAAGCTTTCTTT

D gene: .
J gene: TRBJ1-2
clone size: .
V gene: TRBV29-1
CDR3 protein: CSVEVGQGNYGYTF
CDR3 DNA: TGCAGCGTTGAAGTAGGGCAGGGGAACTATGGCTACACCTTC

D gene: TRBD2
J gene: TRBJ2-3
clone size: .
V gene: TRBV6-5
CDR3 protein: CASSDSGVGDTQYF
CDR3 DNA: TGTGCCAGCAGTGATAGCGGGGTCGGAGATACGCAGTATTTT

D gene: .
J gene: TRBJ2-6
clone size: few
V gene: TRBV7-2
CDR3 protein: CASSFGRFSGANVLTF
CDR3 DNA: TGTGCCAGCAGCTTTGGTCGTTTCTCTGGGGCCAACGTCCTGACTTTC

D gene: TRBD1
J gene: TRBJ2-5
clone size: few
V gene: TRBV27
CDR3 protein: CASSFGTGGRSTLPQYF
CDR3 DNA: TGTGCCAGCAGTTTTGGAACAGGGGGACGGTCGACTCTCCCCCAGTACTTC

D gene: TRBD2
J gene: TRBJ2-1
clone size: few
V gene: TRBV30
CDR3 protein: CAWSVTSGGAYFF
CDR3 DNA: TGTGCCTGGAGTGTGACTAGCGGGGGGGCGTATTTCTTC